These T cell receptor beta chains were read from a single sample in a study of PD-L1 blockade in urothelial cancer. Profiled with immunoSEQ multiplex PCR; TCRdb holds only in-frame clones, not every one. The table has 35,000 to 40,000 clones, around 33% seen once. The source was tumor tissue, collected before atezolizumab (anti-PD-L1) treatment. Receptor source: a man in his 60s with urothelial cancer. Both conserved end residues are part of each CDR3. D genes are given only for firm matches. Part of the rows lack a size; the others show once, few, many or a class for expanded clones.

TRBJ1-1,-,-,TRBV10-3,CAISESTGKAFF,TGTGCCATCAGTGAGTCGACGGGGAAAGCTTTCTTT
TRBJ2-7,-,-,TRBV27,CASSLLPGLSYEQYF,TGTGCCAGCAGTTTACTCCCGGGCCTCTCCTACGAGCAGTACTTC
TRBJ1-2,-,-,TRBV28,CASSLDSGVGYTF,TGTGCCAGCAGTTTAGATTCCGGGGTAGGCTACACCTTC
TRBJ1-5,few,TRBD1,TRBV6-8,CAISPTGPNQPQHF,TGTGCCATCAGCCCGACAGGGCCCAATCAGCCCCAGCATTTT
TRBJ1-3,-,TRBD1,TRBV7-2,CASTTTRDRESPGNTIYF,TGTGCCAGCACAACGACTAGGGACAGGGAAAGTCCTGGAAACACCATATATTTT
TRBJ1-5,-,TRBD1,TRBV18,CASSPGTGGLGGNQPQHF,TGTGCCAGCTCCCCCGGGACAGGGGGCTTGGGTGGCAATCAGCCCCAGCATTTT
TRBJ1-1,-,-,TRBV28,CASSFLQGGAFF,TGTGCCAGCAGTTTTCTCCAAGGGGGGGCTTTCTTT
TRBJ2-1,few,-,TRBV6-8,CASSYSYSGEYNEQFF,TGTGCCAGCAGTTACTCGTATAGCGGAGAATACAATGAGCAGTTCTTC
TRBJ1-1,few,-,TRBV6-8,CASSPTFLASTEAFF,TGTGCCAGCAGTCCCACCTTCTTAGCAAGCACTGAAGCTTTCTTT
TRBJ2-5,few,-,TRBV6-7,CASSHEGPGGTQYF,TGTGCCAGCAGTCATGAGGGCCCCGGCGGGACCCAGTACTTC
TRBJ2-5,-,-,TRBV9,CASSVRMEETQYF,TGTGCCAGCAGCGTAAGAATGGAAGAGACCCAGTACTTC
TRBJ2-5,few,TRBD1,TRBV6-8,CASSGQGDVETQYF,TGTGCCAGCAGTGGACAGGGGGATGTAGAGACCCAGTACTTC
TRBJ2-7,-,-,TRBV29-1,CSVGSVVYEQYF,TGCAGCGTTGGAAGCGTAGTCTACGAGCAGTACTTC
TRBJ1-5,-,TRBD1,TRBV19,CASSETGVVGGQPQHF,TGTGCCAGTAGTGAGACAGGGGTGGTAGGGGGGCAGCCCCAGCATTTT
TRBJ1-1,few,-,TRBV15,CATSNIQGLNTEAFF,TGTGCCACCAGCAACATACAGGGTTTGAACACTGAAGCTTTCTTT
TRBJ1-1,-,TRBD1,TRBV6-1,CASSEGLGGLTEAFF,TGTGCCAGCAGTGAAGGTTTAGGGGGCTTGACTGAAGCTTTCTTT
TRBJ1-1,once,-,TRBV9,CASSVDGWEGTEAFF,TGTGCCAGCAGCGTAGACGGTTGGGAGGGCACTGAAGCTTTCTTT
TRBJ2-3,-,-,TRBV30,CAWTRGPEGTQYF,TGTGCCTGGACGAGGGGGCCGGAGGGTACGCAGTATTTT
TRBJ1-1,-,-,TRBV19,CASSGRVNTEAFF,TGTGCCAGTAGTGGCAGGGTAAACACTGAAGCTTTCTTT
TRBJ2-2,-,TRBD2,TRBV9,CASSPRLAVTGELFF,TGTGCCAGCAGCCCACGACTAGCGGTTACCGGGGAGCTGTTTTTT
TRBJ2-7,-,TRBD1,TRBV29-1,CSVSGTGVSEQYF,TGCAGCGTTTCCGGGACAGGGGTTAGCGAGCAGTACTTC
TRBJ2-7,-,-,TRBV19,CASSTEQGRRGEQYF,TGTGCCAGTAGTACCGAACAGGGACGTCGGGGCGAGCAGTACTTC
TRBJ1-1,-,-,TRBV19,CASSILGGRGTEAFF,TGTGCCAGTAGTATTCTCGGGGGCAGGGGAACTGAAGCTTTCTTT
TRBJ1-4,-,TRBD1,TRBV11-3,CASRWGHDRGEKLFF,TGTGCCAGCAGGTGGGGTCACGACAGGGGCGAAAAACTGTTTTTT
TRBJ1-2,once,-,TRBV30,CAWSVVANYGYTF,TGTGCCTGGAGTGTGGTGGCTAACTATGGCTACACCTTC
TRBJ2-3,-,TRBD1,TRBV29-1,CSARQGAGDTQYF,TGCAGCGCGAGGCAGGGGGCTGGAGATACGCAGTATTTT